The entry below gives a single T cell receptor beta chain sequence along with its context. Its antigen is as yet unknown. The entry originates in a study of T cells after yellow fever vaccination. J lost 0 bases, V lost 4 bases, and 9 bases had no gene match. This CDR3 has 18 residues. Germline V gene lookup returns CDR1 SGHAT and CDR2 FQNNGV. Study-wide points: The study noted that FACS-sorted repertoires could contain abundant clonotypes contaminating from the bulk population. Clonotypes shared by both compartments, CD4 and CD8, made up a small share.

TCRdb fed the 5' RACE reads into MiXCR, producing one record per CDR3 protein. The sample includes about 360,000 distinct CDR3 sequences, around 6.4% seen only once; the top ten take approximately 15%. This receptor was obtained from a man aged 25 to 45 who received the YFV17D yellow fever vaccine. The sample was PBMCs, taken 5 days after the yellow fever booster vaccination. The chain uses TRBV11-2 and TRBJ2-1; 10 bases fit TRBD2. The DNA of the CDR3 is TGTGCCAGCAGCTCGGGACTAGCGCCGATAACCTCCTACAATGAGCAGTTCTTC. Translating gives CASSSGLAPITSYNEQFF.